Below are 30 T cell receptor beta chains sequenced from a single sample in a study of blood T cells in healthy people across ages. Combining a sample-barcoded 5' primer with a J-beta primer mix, a second PCR ran for 7 to 11 cycles. TCRdb reprocessed the 5' RACE reads via MiXCR and lists one record per CDR3 protein. Of approximately 800,000 distinct CDR3 sequences in the sample, 50% to 65% were seen once. Sequenced material: blood. These receptors all stem from a man aged 80 or over in good health.

The sample holds a few counts of this clonotype. The V call is TRBV20-1, the J call TRBJ2-5, with TRBD1 matching over 10 bases. J lost 5 bases, V lost 5 bases, and 20 bases had no gene match. The CDR3 length is 18 residues. Germline CDR1 and CDR2: DFQATT and SNEGSKA (reference sequence). CDR3 amino acids: CSAVTRGSGTGDMETQYF. The CDR3, as DNA: TGCAGTGCTGTAACACGCGGTTCGGGGACAGGGGATATGGAGACCCAGTACTTC.

This chain links TRBV3-1 with TRBJ1-1; D gene uncertain. V lost 6 bases and J lost 2, with 4 bases in between. Germline lookup yields CDR1 LGHDT and CDR2 YNNKEL (reference sequence). The CDR3 sequence is 11 residues long. CDR3 sequence: CASRYNTEAFF. The CDR3 nucleotides are TGTGCCAGCAGGTACAACACTGAAGCTTTCTTT.

This clonotype has more than one count but fewer than ten. The chain employs TRBV6-5 and TRBJ2-1, with 7 bases identical to TRBD2. The J call is doubtful: the DNA matches TRBJ2-7 better. The CDR3 loop spans 15 amino acids. Looked up from germline, CDR1 is MNHEY and CDR2 is SVGAGI. CDR3 sequence reads: CASSYGGSSYNEQYF. The CDR3 DNA reads as TGTGCCAGCAGTTACGGCGGGAGCTCCTACAATGAGCAGTACTTC.

This clonotype was seen just once. The junction shows a germline mismatch at one end, possibly a read error. The chain is built from TRBV3-1 and TRBJ2-7; D gene unclear. The length of the CDR3 is 11 residues. CDR1 LGHDT and CDR2 YNNKEL come from the germline V gene (reference sequence). This CDR3 is CAGSRQKAQYF. The DNA for the CDR3 is TGTGCCGGCAGCCGACAAAAAGCCCAGTACTTC.

The rearrangement links TRBV5-1 to TRBJ1-6; 10 nucleotides line up with TRBD1. With 1 base clipped from V and 8 bases from J, the junction kept 6 bases outside the gene matches. From germline, CDR1 is SGHRS and CDR2 YFSETQ. This CDR3 is 16 amino acids long. The CDR3 nucleotides are TGCGCCAGCAGCTTGTTTACCGGGACAGGGGATTCACCCCTCCACTTT. Its protein is CASSLFTGTGDSPLHF.

This sequence joins TRBV7-6 and TRBJ1-2, with TRBD1 identical over 8 bases. J lost 4 bases, V lost 2 bases, and 3 bases had no gene match. The CDR3 length is 14 residues. Germline CDR1 reads SGHVS; CDR2 reads FNYEAQ. CDR3 amino acids: CASSLPGGFYGYTF. CDR3 coding DNA: TGTGCCAGCAGCTTACCAGGGGGCTTCTATGGCTACACCTTC.

The gene calls are TRBV29-1 and TRBJ2-1, with D unresolved. Trimming removed 8 bases from V and 0 bases from J, with 17 bases in between. The germline V gene encodes CDR1 SQVTM and CDR2 ANQGSEA. The CDR3 is 15 amino acids. The CDR3 sequence is CSTLGGDRSYNEQFF. The CDR3 region has the DNA TGCAGCACCCTTGGCGGAGATCGCTCCTACAATGAGCAGTTCTTC.

The chain carries TRBV7-9 and TRBJ1-2, with D uncertain. This CDR3 contains 14 residues. The germline CDR1 and CDR2 sequences are SEHNR and FQNEAQ (reference sequence). V shed 1 base and J shed 3 bases, with 9 bases lying between them. CDR3 amino acids: CASSLGGPHYGYTF. In DNA, the CDR3 is TGTGCCAGCAGCTTAGGAGGACCCCACTATGGCTACACCTTC.

The rearrangement uses TRBV6-5 and TRBJ2-5, with unresolved D. Germline-derived CDR1 and CDR2 are MNHEY and SVGAGI. V was cut by 4 bases and J by 1 base, with 10 bases left in between. The CDR3 length is 14 residues. The CDR3 here is CASSSQTVQETQYF. The CDR3 DNA is TGTGCCAGCAGTTCACAAACCGTCCAAGAGACCCAGTACTTC.

A remark on this clonotype: A much larger clone sits a single nucleotide away, making a read error possible. The chain couples TRBV29-1 to TRBJ2-7; tentatively, D is TRBD1 or TRBD2 (5 bases each). The germline gives CDR1 SQVTM, CDR2 ANQGSEA. CDR3 length equals 13 residues. V was shortened by 7 bases and J by 0 bases, with 13 bases between the two germline ends. The CDR3, as DNA: TGCAGCGCCCAGGGACGGAACTCCTACGAGCAGTACTTC. As protein: CSAQGRNSYEQYF.

This chain links TRBV5-1 with TRBJ2-1; 8 bases line up with TRBD1. The DNA end is more similar to TRBJ2-7, so the J call may be wrong. Germline CDR1 SGHRS, CDR2 YFSETQ. This CDR3 has 16 amino acids. The CDR3 here is CASGPRGTGYYNEQYF. As DNA, the CDR3 is TGCGCCAGCGGCCCCAGGGGGACAGGTTATTACAATGAGCAGTACTTC.

The V gene is TRBV25-1, the J gene TRBJ2-7; D call uncertain. Germline CDR1 MGHDK, CDR2 SYGVNS. The CDR3 runs 13 residues. Trimming stripped 3 bases from V and 0 bases from J, with 6 bases between. Here the CDR3 DNA reads TGTGCCAGCAGTGAGACAATCTCCTACGAGCAGTACTTC. It yields the protein CASSETISYEQYF.

V usage is TRBV10-2 and J usage is TRBJ1-2; maybe TRBD1 (6 bases). CDR1 and CDR2 (germline): WSHSY, SAAADI. Trimming removed 6 bases from V and 8 bases from J, with 13 bases in between. CDR3 size: 12 residues. The CDR3: CASSEGVVGYTF. The CDR3 coding sequence is TGCGCCAGCAGCGAGGGGGTGGTAGGCTACACCTTC.

The V gene is TRBV29-1, the J gene TRBJ2-3; D gene uncertain. Trimming removed 6 bases from V and 0 bases from J, with 13 bases in between. The CDR3 spans 14 residues. Germline V gene lookup returns CDR1 SQVTM and CDR2 ANQGSEA. The chain's CDR3 is CSVADDPSTDTQYF. The CDR3, as DNA: TGCAGCGTCGCGGACGACCCTAGCACAGATACGCAGTATTTT.

J is TRBJ2-7 and V is TRBV12-3 or TRBV12-4; perhaps TRBD1 as D (7 bases). The V end was cut by 5 bases, the J end by 2 bases, with 13 bases between. The CDR3 sequence is 14 residues long. The CDR3 nucleotides read TGTGCCAGCAGTCGACAGGGAGGACCCTACGAGCAGTACTTC. Translating it yields CASSRQGGPYEQYF.

The DNA for the CDR3 is TGTGCCAGCAGTTTTCGGGGGCCGGGGGTTCCCCAGTACTTC. This codes for CASSFRGPGVPQYF. The chain couples TRBV27 to TRBJ2-5; D is perhaps TRBD1 or TRBD2 (6 bases each). Per germline, CDR1 MNHEY and CDR2 SMNVEV (reference sequence). The CDR3 runs to 14 residues. Trimming removed 3 bases from V and 9 bases from J, with 17 bases in between.

The chain recombines TRBV28 with TRBJ2-6; 8 bases are a match to TRBD1. The length of the CDR3 is 18 residues. The ends lost 6 bases at V and 3 bases at J; junction bases unmatched: 13. CDR1 is MDHEN and CDR2 is SYDVKM in the germline V gene. The CDR3 loop is CASRTTSLRGLGANVLTF. The CDR3 DNA follows: TGTGCCAGCAGGACCACCTCCCTCAGGGGGCTTGGGGCCAACGTCCTGACTTTC. The whole variable domain, remainder taken from reference TRBV28 and TRBJ2-6, is DVKVTQSSRYLVKRTGEKVFLECVQDMDHENMFWYRQDPGLGLRLIYFSYDVKMKEKGDIPEGYSVSREKKERFSLILESASTNQTSMYLCASRTTSLRGLGANVLTFGAGSRLTVL.

The chain joins TRBV6-5 to TRBJ1-2; D unresolved. V was clipped by 6 bases and J by 4 bases, with 15 bases between them. This CDR3 is built from 14 residues. Germline CDR1 is MNHEY and CDR2 is SVGAGI. In DNA, the CDR3 is TGTGCCAGCAGCCTCAACTCTGATTCCTATGGCTACACCTTC. It translates to CASSLNSDSYGYTF.

This chain joins TRBV25-1 and TRBJ2-5, with 8 bases matching TRBD1. Germline CDR1 MGHDK, CDR2 SYGVNS. This CDR3 has 15 residues. The V segment lost 3 bases and the J segment 2 bases; nucleotides outside the gene matches: 5. CDR3 sequence (DNA): TGTGCCAGCAGTGACATCAGGGGGCCGCAAGAGACCCAGTACTTC. As protein: CASSDIRGPQETQYF.

Concerning this clonotype: The junction departs from the called germline gene at one end, perhaps through a read error. This sequence joins TRBV20-1 and TRBJ2-1; the match to TRBD2 covers 9 bases. Germline V gene sequence: CDR1 DFQATT, CDR2 SNEGSKA (reference sequence). The CDR3 totals 14 residues. DNA of the CDR3: TGCGGTGCCCAGCGGGAGGTCTCCTACAATGAGCAGTTCTTC. Translation gives CGAQREVSYNEQFF.

The chain employs TRBV7-2 and TRBJ1-6; D possibly corresponds to TRBD1 (5 bases). The CDR3 runs to 15 residues. With 0 bases removed from V and 6 bases from J, the gap between germline ends came to 9 bases. Germline assignment: CDR1 SGHTA and CDR2 FQGNSA. CDR3 amino acids: CASSLAGVGNSPLHF. CDR3 nucleotides: TGTGCCAGCAGCTTAGCAGGGGTTGGTAATTCACCCCTCCACTTT.

V and J are TRBV20-1 and TRBJ2-4; possibly TRBD1 or TRBD2 for D (5 bases each). The ends were cut back, 6 bases at V and 0 bases at J, with 9 bases in the middle. Germline CDR1 is DFQATT and CDR2 is SNEGSKA (reference sequence). The CDR3 totals 13 residues. The CDR3 region is CSASGPAKNIQYF. CDR3 nucleotides: TGCAGTGCCTCGGGGCCAGCCAAAAACATTCAGTACTTC.

V usage is TRBV29-1 and J usage is TRBJ1-1, with D unresolved. This CDR3 is 13 amino acids long. From germline, CDR1 is SQVTM and CDR2 ANQGSEA. The V end was cut by 4 bases, the J end by 2 bases, with 11 bases between. The CDR3 bases are TGCAGCGTTGGGAAAAGGCTAAACACTGAAGCTTTCTTT. It translates to CSVGKRLNTEAFF. The complete variable domain, with remaining parts taken from reference TRBV29-1 and TRBJ1-1, reads SAVISQKPSRDICQRGTSLTIQCQVDSQVTMMFWYRQQPGQSLTLIATANQGSEATYESGFVIDKFPISRPNLTFSTLTVSNMSPEDSSIYLCSVGKRLNTEAFFGQGTRLTVV.

The chain is built from TRBV20-1 and TRBJ2-5; maybe TRBD2 (6 bases). V shed 0 bases and J shed 2 bases, with 16 bases lying between them. The CDR3 sequence is 16 residues long. Germline CDR1 DFQATT, CDR2 SNEGSKA (reference sequence). The chain's CDR3 is CSARDWGGVPQETQYF. The DNA of the CDR3 is TGCAGTGCTAGAGATTGGGGCGGGGTGCCACAAGAGACCCAGTACTTC.

The chain links TRBV18 to TRBJ2-5; possible D gene TRBD1, 6 bases. The length of the CDR3 is 15 residues. Between the trimmed V and J ends, which lost 1 base and 13 bases, there was a span of 22 bases. CDR1 and CDR2 from the germline V gene are KGHSH and LQKENI. This CDR3 reads CASSPQSGANNERYF. In DNA, the CDR3 is TGTGCCAGCTCACCACAGTCAGGGGCCAACAATGAGCGGTACTTC.

This clonotype was picked up a small number of times. This chain's CDR3 is CASSLLGSGSHPYEQYF. The CDR3 DNA sequence: TGTGCCAGCAGCTTACTCGGGAGCGGGTCCCATCCCTACGAGCAGTACTTC. The gene calls are TRBV7-8 and TRBJ2-7; D is possibly TRBD2 (6 bases). Trimming cost V 2 bases and J 2 bases, with 19 bases left between them. Germline loops: CDR1 SGHVS, CDR2 FQNEAQ. The CDR3 has 17 residues.

The chain has TRBV18 and TRBJ2-3; unclear D gene. With 2 bases removed from V and 6 bases from J, the gap between germline ends came to 12 bases. The CDR3 is made up of 14 amino acids. Germline loops: CDR1 KGHSH, CDR2 LQKENI. CDR3 region: CASSPVGVRDTQYF. CDR3 DNA: TGTGCCAGCTCACCAGTCGGAGTTCGGGATACGCAGTATTTT.

This chain joins TRBV27 and TRBJ1-6; 7 nucleotides line up with TRBD1. After removal of 0 bases from V and 10 bases from J, the junction contained 6 bases not matched to a gene. Germline CDR1 MNHEY, CDR2 SMNVEV (reference sequence). The CDR3 is made up of 15 amino acids. For the CDR3, the DNA is TGTGCCAGCAGTTTATCCGACAGGGTAGGCTCACCCCTCCACTTT. Its protein product is CASSLSDRVGSPLHF.

The chain has TRBV12-3 or TRBV12-4 and TRBJ2-3; 14 bases line up with TRBD2. Trimming cost V 5 bases and J 0 bases; bases outside gene matches: 4. CDR3 length: 17 amino acids. CDR3: CASSRWTSGRSTDTQYF. In DNA, the CDR3 is TGTGCCAGCAGTCGTTGGACTAGCGGGAGGAGCACAGATACGCAGTATTTT.

The chain employs TRBV6-5 and TRBJ2-1; 10 nucleotides align to TRBD2. The CDR3 totals 13 residues. The V gene's germline CDR1 is MNHEY and CDR2 SVGAGI. V lost 7 bases, J lost 7 bases, and 4 bases stayed unmatched. The CDR3 loop reads CASIPSGSNEQFF. The CDR3 nucleotides read TGTGCCAGCATTCCTAGCGGGAGTAATGAGCAGTTCTTC.